A single sample gave rise to the 26 T cell receptor beta chains below, sequenced in a study of T-cell reconstitution after alpha-beta-depleted transplantation in children. A TCRbeta library incorporating unique molecular identifiers was prepared. Each CDR3 protein is one row after TCRdb ran MiXCR on the PCR reads. The data contain 380,000 or so distinct CDR3 sequences, 13% of them singletons. The source was PBMCs, collected from the stem cell graft. The receptor source for this set is a human donor who donated a stem cell graft to a child with Fanconi anemia.

This clonotype was detected a few times. Given a much more abundant clone one base away, this may be a read error. The chain is built from TRBV11-3 and TRBJ1-1, with D unclear. The CDR3 has 13 residues. Germline V gives CDR1 SGHNT, CDR2 YENEEA. V was trimmed by 0 bases and J by 5 bases, leaving 7 bases between them. The CDR3 bases are TGTGCCAGCAGCTTAGATAGCCGGACTGAAGCTTTCTTT. Its translation: CASSLDSRTEAFF.

In this sample, this clonotype turned up many times. The gene calls are TRBV27 and TRBJ2-1; 11 bases match TRBD1. In germline, CDR1 is MNHEY, CDR2 SMNVEV (reference sequence). V was pared by 2 bases and J by 6 bases, with 18 bases of the junction left unmatched. The CDR3 sequence is 20 residues long. The CDR3 region is CASSLLPLWGGQGGTNEQFF. The CDR3 DNA reads as TGTGCCAGCAGTTTACTACCGCTCTGGGGGGGACAGGGGGGAACCAATGAGCAGTTCTTC.

This clonotype showed up just a few times. The CDR3 reads CSASEGHSGNTIYF. CDR3 in DNA: TGCAGTGCTAGTGAGGGACACTCTGGAAACACCATATATTTT. The V gene is TRBV20-1, the J gene TRBJ1-3, with D perhaps matching TRBD1 (6 bases). Trimming shortened V by 3 bases and J by 0 bases, and 9 bases separated the two germline ends. Per the germline V gene, CDR1 is DFQATT and CDR2 is SNEGSKA (reference sequence). The CDR3 is 14 amino acids.

V usage is TRBV12-3 or TRBV12-4 and J usage is TRBJ2-1; 11 bases fit TRBD2. This CDR3 has 14 amino acids. With 3 bases clipped from V and 7 bases from J, the junction kept 2 bases outside the gene matches. CDR3 in DNA: TGTGCCAGCAGTTTCCCTAGCGGGGGGAATGAGCAGTTCTTC. Protein: CASSFPSGGNEQFF.

This clonotype was detected ten times or more. The gene calls are TRBV28 and TRBJ1-6; 7 nucleotides line up with TRBD1. V was clipped by 2 bases and J by 7 bases; unmatched bases: 17. The CDR3 is 19 residues long. The germline gives CDR1 MDHEN, CDR2 SYDVKM. The CDR3, as DNA: TGTGCCAGCAGTTTAATTTCTCCCGACAAGGGACAGCGAAATTCACCCCTCCACTTT. Its protein product is CASSLISPDKGQRNSPLHF.

The chain has TRBV7-3 and TRBJ2-3; no clear D gene. CDR1 and CDR2 (germline): SGHTA, FQGTGA. V shed 4 bases and J shed 6 bases, with 11 bases lying between them. The CDR3 totals 13 residues. The CDR3, as DNA: TGTGCCAGCAGCTCTGGAAGTTCGGATACGCAGTATTTT. The encoded protein is CASSSGSSDTQYF.

This clonotype was seen only a few times. V gene TRBV29-1 combines with J gene TRBJ1-1; unclear D gene. V lost 0 bases to trimming and J lost 0 bases, with 11 bases between them. The V gene's germline CDR1 is SQVTM and CDR2 ANQGSEA. The CDR3 has 15 amino acids. In DNA form, the CDR3 reads TGCAGCGTTGAAGAGTACCAGCTGATGAACACTGAAGCTTTCTTT. Translating gives CSVEEYQLMNTEAFF.

The chain recombines TRBV7-9 with TRBJ2-7; unclear D gene. CDR3 size: 15 residues. Germline CDR1 and CDR2: SEHNR and FQNEAQ (reference sequence). V was pared by 3 bases and J by 0 bases, with 12 bases between. This CDR3 reads CASSFDSPRSYEQYF. CDR3 nucleotides: TGTGCCAGCAGCTTCGACTCTCCTCGCTCCTACGAGCAGTACTTC. Variable domain in full (rest from reference TRBV7-9 and TRBJ2-7): DTGVSQNPRHKITKRGQNVTFRCDPISEHNRLYWYRQTLGQGPEFLTYFQNEAQLEKSRLLSDRFSAERPKGSFSTLEIQRTEQGDSAMYLCASSFDSPRSYEQYFGPGTRLTVT.

This clonotype was counted between two and nine times. The chain combines TRBV29-1 with TRBJ2-2; possibly TRBD1 for D (5 bases). The V gene's germline CDR1 is SQVTM and CDR2 ANQGSEA. The CDR3 spans 18 residues. Trimming took 7 bases from V and 0 from J, leaving 24 bases between them. For the CDR3, the DNA is TGCAGCGCCATCGCCGACAGCGAACCCTTCGCGAACACCGGGGAGCTGTTTTTT. This codes for CSAIADSEPFANTGELFF.

In this sample, this clonotype turned up many times. The CDR3 DNA is TGTGCCAGCAGCCAATCTCGAGAGACCCAGTACTTC. Translated: CASSQSRETQYF. This rearrangement joins TRBV12-3 or TRBV12-4 to TRBJ2-5; D ambiguous. There are 12 residues in the CDR3. Trimming took 6 bases from V and 4 from J, leaving 9 bases between them.

Points on this clonotype: Mismatch with germline at one junction end may stem from a read error. The V and J genes are TRBV5-1 and TRBJ2-5, with D possibly matching TRBD2 (5 bases). This CDR3 comprises 15 residues. Germline values: CDR1 SGHRS, CDR2 YFSETQ. DNA of the CDR3: TGCGCCAGCAGCTTGGGATTCGGAAGCGGAGTGACCGAGTACTTC. This translates into CASSLGFGSGVTEYF.

The gene calls are TRBV5-1 and TRBJ2-3; the D is unclear. Trimming removed 2 bases at V and 2 bases at J, with 15 bases between. The CDR3 extends over 16 amino acids. The germline gives CDR1 SGHRS, CDR2 YFSETQ. As DNA, the CDR3 is TGCGCCAGCAGCTTAAGCGTCCAGACAAACACAGATACGCAGTATTTT. Amino acid sequence: CASSLSVQTNTDTQYF.

V is TRBV6-5 and J is TRBJ2-7; D tentatively fits TRBD1 or TRBD2 (5 bases each). With 4 bases removed from V and 1 base from J, the gap between germline ends came to 8 bases. CDR3 size: 13 residues. Germline V CDR1 and CDR2: MNHEY, SVGAGI. The CDR3 bases are TGTGCCAGCAGTTGGGGGATTTCCTACGAGCAGTACTTC. Its translation is CASSWGISYEQYF.

The chain links TRBV4-2 to TRBJ1-6, with 10 bases lining up with TRBD1. This CDR3 has 16 residues. CDR1 is LGHNA and CDR2 is YNFKEQ in the germline V gene. V was pared by 1 base and J by 10 bases, with 7 bases of the junction left unmatched. CDR3 nucleotide sequence: TGTGCCAGCAGCCAAGTGCGGACAGGGGGAGCGTCACCCCTCCACTTT. Translation gives CASSQVRTGGASPLHF.

This clonotype was counted only a few times. This sequence joins TRBV24-1 and TRBJ2-2; D is unclear. The germline CDR1 and CDR2 sequences are KGHDR and SFDVKD. V dropped 1 base and J dropped 6 bases, with 2 bases sitting between them. This CDR3 has 12 residues. Here the CDR3 DNA reads TGTGCCACCAGTGATTTCGCCGGGGAGCTGTTTTTT. Translated: CATSDFAGELFF.

This clonotype appeared a few times. This sequence joins TRBV4-3 and TRBJ2-1; TRBD2 is a possible D gene (6 bases). Germline CDR1 reads LGHNA; CDR2 reads YSLEER. CDR3 size: 16 residues. The V end was cut by 0 bases, the J end by 5 bases, with 14 bases between. CDR3 sequence: CASSQDVGGLNNEQFF. CDR3 in DNA: TGCGCCAGCAGCCAAGATGTGGGGGGTCTGAACAATGAGCAGTTCTTC.

This clonotype was recorded at least ten times. This rearrangement joins TRBV5-1 to TRBJ2-2; D tentatively fits TRBD1 or TRBD2 (6 bases each). The V end was cut by 0 bases, the J end by 4 bases, with 13 bases between. CDR3 size: 16 residues. Germline values: CDR1 SGHRS, CDR2 YFSETQ. As DNA, the CDR3 is TGCGCCAGCAGCTTGGTTCCGGGGGCAGGCACCGGGGAGCTGTTTTTT. Encoded protein: CASSLVPGAGTGELFF.

V usage is TRBV28 and J usage is TRBJ1-6, with D tentatively TRBD1 (6 bases). Germline CDR1 MDHEN, CDR2 SYDVKM. The germline V and J ends were trimmed by 6 bases and 9 bases, with 15 bases remaining between them. The CDR3 is 14 amino acids. The CDR3 region is CASRVTGRGSPLHF. Here the CDR3 DNA reads TGTGCCAGCAGAGTGACAGGACGGGGTTCACCCCTCCACTTT.

The rearrangement joins TRBV6-5 to TRBJ2-1, with 11 bases that match TRBD2. V was clipped by 2 bases and J by 4 bases; unmatched bases: 4. The germline CDR1 and CDR2 sequences are MNHEY and SVGAGI. The CDR3 spans 16 residues. CDR3 residues: CASSYTLAGGYNEQFF. In nucleotides, the CDR3 is TGTGCCAGCAGTTACACCCTAGCGGGAGGATACAATGAGCAGTTCTTC.

The chain uses TRBV12-3 or TRBV12-4 and TRBJ2-6, with 7 bases matching TRBD2. The CDR3 is 17 amino acids. V lost 6 bases, J lost 0 bases, and 8 bases stayed unmatched. The chain's CDR3 is CASSPVRGSSGANVLTF. DNA for the CDR3: TGTGCCAGCAGCCCCGTGCGGGGGAGCTCTGGGGCCAACGTCCTGACTTTC.

This clonotype showed up just a few times. The rearrangement joins TRBV2 to TRBJ1-1; D might be TRBD1 (6 bases). Trimming took 1 base from V and 4 from J, leaving 7 bases between them. Germline V gene sequence: CDR1 SNHLY, CDR2 FYNNEI. This CDR3 contains 13 residues. CDR3 residues: CASSEEQGTEAFF. Here the CDR3 DNA reads TGTGCCAGCAGTGAAGAACAGGGCACTGAAGCTTTCTTT.

This clonotype came up many times. The chain employs TRBV3-1 and TRBJ2-1, with 11 bases matching TRBD2. This CDR3 region has 15 residues. Trimming at V came to 2 bases and at J to 6 bases, leaving 3 bases not matched to a gene. Germline CDR1 reads LGHDT; CDR2 reads YNNKEL (reference sequence). In DNA, the CDR3 is TGTGCCAGCAGCCAAACTAGCGGGGGAGGCAATGAGCAGTTCTTC. Translated: CASSQTSGGGNEQFF.

The chain couples TRBV5-6 to TRBJ2-3; D possibly corresponds to TRBD2 (6 bases). CDR1 is SGHDT and CDR2 is YYEEEE in the germline V gene. This CDR3 comprises 15 residues. The ends were cut back, 7 bases at V and 4 bases at J, with 19 bases in the middle. The DNA of the CDR3 is TGTGCCAGCTCACTTGATGCAGGCGGGGCAGATACGCAGTATTTT. Translated, it gives CASSLDAGGADTQYF.

The chain has TRBV29-1 and TRBJ2-7; 15 nucleotides match TRBD2. The length of the CDR3 is 16 residues. Germline CDR1 SQVTM, CDR2 ANQGSEA. The V and J ends lost 5 bases and 0 bases, in that order; junction bases with no gene match: 5. The chain's CDR3 is CSVRGLAGGGSYEQYF. In nucleotides, the CDR3 is TGCAGCGTTCGGGGACTAGCGGGGGGCGGCTCCTACGAGCAGTACTTC.

Concerning this clonotype: This may stem from a read error, because a much larger clone lies one nucleotide away. The CDR3 does not close with the conserved phenylalanine or tryptophan, likely indicating a read error. The chain carries TRBV5-1 and TRBJ2-5; 9 bases are shared with TRBD1. The V segment lost 2 bases and the J segment 5 bases; nucleotides outside the gene matches: 4. CDR3 size: 14 residues. Germline assignment: CDR1 SGHRS and CDR2 YFSETQ. The CDR3 loop is CASSLQGAEETQYY. The CDR3 nucleotides are TGCGCCAGCAGCTTACAGGGGGCGGAGGAGACCCAGTACTAC.

Only a few counts were recorded for this clonotype. The chain uses TRBV6-2 or TRBV6-3 and TRBJ1-1, with D unclear. V gave up 5 bases and J gave up 1 base, with 8 bases separating them. CDR3 length equals 13 residues. Germline V gene sequence: CDR1 MNHEY, CDR2 SVGEGT. The CDR3 DNA reads as TGTGCCAGCAGTACCTACAGGAACACTGAAGCTTTCTTT. Translating it yields CASSTYRNTEAFF.